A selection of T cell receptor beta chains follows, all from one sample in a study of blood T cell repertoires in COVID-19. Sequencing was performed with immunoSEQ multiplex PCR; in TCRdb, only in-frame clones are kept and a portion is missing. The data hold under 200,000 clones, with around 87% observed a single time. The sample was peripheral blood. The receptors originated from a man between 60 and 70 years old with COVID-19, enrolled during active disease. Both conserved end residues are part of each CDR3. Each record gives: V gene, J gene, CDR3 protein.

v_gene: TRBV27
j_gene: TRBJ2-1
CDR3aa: CASSPLGTGADNEQFF

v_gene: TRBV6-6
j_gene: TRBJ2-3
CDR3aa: CASRAPDTDTQYF

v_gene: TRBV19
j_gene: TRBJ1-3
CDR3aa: CASSIGSLHGNTIYF

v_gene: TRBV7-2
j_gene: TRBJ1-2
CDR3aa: CASSPRQGLTGYTF

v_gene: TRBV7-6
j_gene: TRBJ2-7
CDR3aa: CASSLGGLADYEQYF

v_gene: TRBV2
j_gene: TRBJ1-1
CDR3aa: CASSEAKRWVGGTEAFF

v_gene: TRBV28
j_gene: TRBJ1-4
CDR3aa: CASSGPDRGREKLFF

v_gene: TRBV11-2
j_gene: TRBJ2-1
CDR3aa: CASSPGSGGYNEQFF

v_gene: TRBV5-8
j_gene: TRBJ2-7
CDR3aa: CASSLTGQGAKEQYF

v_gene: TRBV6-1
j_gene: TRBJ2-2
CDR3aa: CASSDLGAVTGELFF

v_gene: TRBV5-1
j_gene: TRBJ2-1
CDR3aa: CASSTGTGDHNEQFF

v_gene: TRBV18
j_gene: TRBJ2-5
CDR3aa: CASSPPNRPQGNQETQYF

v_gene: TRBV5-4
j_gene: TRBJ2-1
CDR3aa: CASSPTGQGSSYNEQFF

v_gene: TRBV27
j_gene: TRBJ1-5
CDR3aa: CASAVKGAIQPQHF

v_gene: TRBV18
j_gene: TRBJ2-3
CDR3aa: CASSPSTRGADTQYF

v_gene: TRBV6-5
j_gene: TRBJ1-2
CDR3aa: CASSYFSGSYGYTF

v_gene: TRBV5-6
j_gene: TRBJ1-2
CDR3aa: CASSPYDREYGYTF

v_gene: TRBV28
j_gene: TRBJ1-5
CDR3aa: CASSPPPGHRVGQPQHF

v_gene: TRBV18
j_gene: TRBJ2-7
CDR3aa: CASSPVESSYEQYF

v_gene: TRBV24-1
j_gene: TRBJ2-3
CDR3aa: CATSLSGNARDTQYF

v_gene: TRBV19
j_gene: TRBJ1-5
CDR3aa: CASSIDVQYSNQPQHF

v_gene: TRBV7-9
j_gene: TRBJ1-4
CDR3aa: CASSLPGKQKLFF

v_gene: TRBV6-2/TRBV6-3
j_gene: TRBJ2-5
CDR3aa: CASSPVIAGGRETQYF

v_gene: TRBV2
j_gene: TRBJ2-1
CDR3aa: CASSVDSGGGNEQFF

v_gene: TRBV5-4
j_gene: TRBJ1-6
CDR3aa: CASSWRQGRNSPLHF

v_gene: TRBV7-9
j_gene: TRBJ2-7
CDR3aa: CASSLHSYELYF

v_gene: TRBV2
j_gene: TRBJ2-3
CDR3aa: CASSERGISSDTQYF

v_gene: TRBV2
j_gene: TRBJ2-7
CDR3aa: CASSETWQGPSEQYF

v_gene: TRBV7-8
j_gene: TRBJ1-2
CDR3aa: CASSFGTGNYGYTF

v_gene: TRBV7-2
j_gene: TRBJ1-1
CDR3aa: CASRTQRDTGTEAFF

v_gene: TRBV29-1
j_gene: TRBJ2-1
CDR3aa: CSVRASGRFEQFF

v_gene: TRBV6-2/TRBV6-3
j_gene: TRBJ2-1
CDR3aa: CASSTRGRNVAENEQFF

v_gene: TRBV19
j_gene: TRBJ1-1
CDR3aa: CASSISTGGQGEAFF

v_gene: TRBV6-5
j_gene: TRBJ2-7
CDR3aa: CASRPGTGNFYEQYF

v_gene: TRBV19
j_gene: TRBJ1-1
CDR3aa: CASNRQGSEAFF

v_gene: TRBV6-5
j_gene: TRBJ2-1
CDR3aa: CASDLGGIYNEQFF

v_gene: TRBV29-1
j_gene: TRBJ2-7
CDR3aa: CSVENNAYEQYF

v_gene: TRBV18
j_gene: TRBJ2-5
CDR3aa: CASSPGSGGAGETQYF

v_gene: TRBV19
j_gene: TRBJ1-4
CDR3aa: CASSRVAGTVGEKLFF

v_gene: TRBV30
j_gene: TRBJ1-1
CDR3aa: CAWSVRGQGREAFF

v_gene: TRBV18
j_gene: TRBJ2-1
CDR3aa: CASSPRQTYNEQFF

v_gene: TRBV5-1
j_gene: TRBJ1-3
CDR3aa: CASSPSRDTDSGNTIYF

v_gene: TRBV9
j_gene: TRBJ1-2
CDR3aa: CASSADRGLANYGYTF

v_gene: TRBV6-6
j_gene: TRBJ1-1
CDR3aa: CASSTVTKNTEAFF

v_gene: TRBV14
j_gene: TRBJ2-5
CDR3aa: CASSLTGTSGGRTQYF

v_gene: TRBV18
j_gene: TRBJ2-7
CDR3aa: CASSPPPRTSYEQYF

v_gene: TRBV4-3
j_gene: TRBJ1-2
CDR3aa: CASSQGQLVYGYTF

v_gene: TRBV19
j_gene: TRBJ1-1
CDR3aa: CASSTVLNTEAFF

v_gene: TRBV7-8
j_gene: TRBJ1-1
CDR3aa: CASSLAGQGSEAFF

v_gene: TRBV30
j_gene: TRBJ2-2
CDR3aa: CAWTRGRGGELFF

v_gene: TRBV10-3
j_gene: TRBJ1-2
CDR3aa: CAISTGRAVGGYTF

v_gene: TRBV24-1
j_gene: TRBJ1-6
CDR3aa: CATSRDRNSPLHF